This T cell receptor beta chain was recorded in a study of T cells after yellow fever vaccination. Germline values: CDR1 SGHTA, CDR2 FQGNSA. The CDR3 covers 11 residues. Trimming removed 6 bases from V and 4 bases from J, with 7 bases in between. Study-level findings and limits: Reappearance after the booster was observed for most primary-vaccination clones (around 95% CD4, about 91% CD8).

A process of 5'RACE template switching, which added a universal primer site and UMIs, was used to make TCR cDNA. TCRdb processed the 5' RACE reads anew with MiXCR; each CDR3 protein has one entry. The sample holds 120,000 to 150,000 distinct CDR3 sequences, about 8% seen once. At least ten counts were recorded for this clonotype. Its antigen is not known. The TCR originated in a man between 25 and 39 years old who received the YFV17D yellow fever vaccine. This chain links TRBV7-2 with TRBJ2-7, with D unresolved. The specimen comprised CD4+ T cells sorted from PBMCs, sampled 5 days after the yellow fever booster vaccination. This chain's CDR3 is CASRSQYEQYF. In nucleotides, the CDR3 is TGTGCCAGCAGGAGCCAGTACGAGCAGTACTTC.